The 25 T cell receptor beta chains below were found in one sample sequenced in a study of CD8 T cells in ankylosing spondylitis. Broader study findings: Ankylosing spondylitis blood seemed to carry a telltale TCR beta motif made of several highly homologous variants.

No cognate antigen is known for these TCRs. MiXCR, applied by TCRdb to the 5' RACE reads, yields one record per CDR3 protein. The sample carries 450,000 or so distinct CDR3 sequences, 25% to 30% recorded once. What was sequenced was blood, either unsorted or a sorted T cell fraction (not recorded which). The origin of the receptors is a male donor with ankylosing spondylitis.

This chain links TRBV10-2 with TRBJ2-7; 9 nucleotides match TRBD1. CDR3 length: 13 residues. Germline trimming cut 5 bases from V and 6 bases from J; bases unmatched to any gene: 5. Per the germline V gene, CDR1 is WSHSY and CDR2 is SAAADI. The CDR3 spells CASSYRGQGEQYV. CDR3 coding DNA: TGCGCCAGCAGTTACAGGGGGCAGGGCGAGCAGTACGTC.

This clonotype was detected a few times. The chain links TRBV5-6 to TRBJ1-5, with D unclear. V was trimmed by 0 bases and J by 7 bases, leaving 5 bases between them. The CDR3 is 12 residues long. The germline gives CDR1 SGHDT, CDR2 YYEEEE. CDR3 residues: CASSLARQPQHF. The CDR3 DNA follows: TGTGCCAGCAGCTTGGCCAGGCAGCCCCAGCATTTT.

This clonotype has at least ten counts. The chain links TRBV9 to TRBJ2-1, with D hard to call. Germline lookup yields CDR1 SGDLS and CDR2 YYNGEE. This CDR3 spans 14 amino acids. The V gene lost 2 bases and the J gene lost 2 bases, with 8 bases spanning the gap. DNA of the CDR3: TGTGCCAGCAGCGTTGGGGATACCTACAATGAGCAGTTCTTC. Protein sequence: CASSVGDTYNEQFF.

The V call is TRBV5-1, the J call TRBJ2-3; D not resolved. V was cut by 0 bases and J by 6 bases, with 8 bases left in between. Germline values: CDR1 SGHRS, CDR2 YFSETQ. This CDR3 is built from 13 residues. In DNA form, the CDR3 reads TGCGCCAGCAGCTTGGAGGGTTACGATACGCAGTATTTT. As protein: CASSLEGYDTQYF.

This chain joins TRBV24-1 and TRBJ1-4; 8 bases map to TRBD1. Germline V CDR1 and CDR2: KGHDR, SFDVKD. This CDR3 has 14 residues. V lost 3 bases, J lost 7 bases, and 3 bases stayed unmatched. The DNA for the CDR3 is TGTGCCACCAGTGATGGCAGGGGGCCTGAAAAACTGTTTTTT. It translates to CATSDGRGPEKLFF.

This clonotype showed up just a few times. The V call is TRBV11-3, the J call TRBJ2-1; 7 bases are a match to TRBD1. The germline V gene has CDR1 SGHNT and CDR2 YENEEA. This CDR3 spans 15 amino acids. V lost 2 bases to trimming and J lost 5 bases; unmatched junction nucleotides: 6. The chain's CDR3 is CASSLYGTDHNEQFF. DNA for the CDR3: TGTGCCAGCAGCTTATATGGGACAGATCACAATGAGCAGTTCTTC.

The chain is built from TRBV29-1 and TRBJ1-1; D unclear. The CDR3 sequence is 11 residues long. In germline, CDR1 is SQVTM, CDR2 ANQGSEA. The V gene lost 7 bases and the J gene lost 4 bases, with 10 bases spanning the gap. Here the CDR3 reads CSASRVTEAFF. The CDR3 region has the DNA TGCAGCGCCTCCCGCGTCACTGAAGCTTTCTTT.

The chain links TRBV7-9 to TRBJ2-1; D gene unclear. The CDR3 covers 15 residues. V was pared by 5 bases and J by 5 bases, with 16 bases between. Germline CDR1 reads SEHNR; CDR2 reads FQNEAQ (reference sequence). The CDR3 DNA reads as TGTGCCAGCAGCCAGCCGATGAGCCCTCACAATGAGCAGTTCTTC. It is translated as CASSQPMSPHNEQFF.

A few counts support this clonotype. This sequence joins TRBV20-1 and TRBJ1-1, with D perhaps TRBD1 (5 bases). Deletions cut 1 base from V and 4 bases from J, with 7 bases between. CDR1 DFQATT and CDR2 SNEGSKA come from the germline V gene (reference sequence). There are 12 residues in the CDR3. The CDR3 DNA reads TGCAGTGCTAGAGTAACAGGCACTGAAGCTTTCTTT. Its protein product is CSARVTGTEAFF.

The chain carries TRBV12-3 or TRBV12-4 and TRBJ1-2; 9 bases fit TRBD1. The V gene end was trimmed by 4 bases and the J gene end by 4 bases; junction bases not matched to a gene: 10. This CDR3 is built from 16 residues. The CDR3 DNA sequence: TGTGCCAGCAGTTCCTCGGGGACAGGGTTAAGCTATGGCTACACCTTC. Protein sequence: CASSSSGTGLSYGYTF.

This clonotype was detected only a few times. The chain links TRBV13 to TRBJ1-1, with D hard to call. The V gene's germline CDR1 is PRHDT and CDR2 FYEKMQ (reference sequence). CDR3 length equals 13 residues. Trimming removed 2 bases from V and 6 bases from J, with 10 bases in between. The DNA for the CDR3 is TGTGCCAGCAGCTTATACGCAGATGCTGAAGCTTTCTTT. Translating gives CASSLYADAEAFF. Together with reference TRBV13 and TRBJ1-1, the CDR3 gives the full variable domain: AAGVIQSPRHLIKEKRETATLKCYPIPRHDTVYWYQQGPGQDPQFLISFYEKMQSDKGSIPDRFSAQQFSDYHSELNMSSLELGDSALYFCASSLYADAEAFFGQGTRLTVV.

This clonotype was detected only a few times. The chain combines TRBV7-2 with TRBJ1-4; D perhaps matches TRBD1 (6 bases). V lost 5 bases and J lost 5, with 15 bases in between. CDR1 is SGHTA and CDR2 is FQGNSA in the germline V gene. CDR3 size: 15 residues. Here the CDR3 reads CASSQQTGKNEKLFF. CDR3 coding DNA: TGTGCCAGCAGCCAACAGACAGGCAAAAATGAAAAACTGTTTTTT.

This clonotype was observed a few times. The chain has TRBV7-2 and TRBJ1-5; 10 nucleotides agree with TRBD1. Germline CDR1 reads SGHTA; CDR2 reads FQGNSA. This CDR3 comprises 13 residues. V shed 5 bases and J 9 bases; nucleotides not matched to a gene: 4. DNA of the CDR3: TGTGCCAGCAGCGGGGGACAGGGGAGGCCCCAGCATTTT. Its protein product is CASSGGQGRPQHF.

CDR3 amino acids: CATSIGRGGNEQFF. DNA for the CDR3: TGTGCCACCAGCATCGGACGAGGGGGCAATGAGCAGTTCTTC. This chain connects TRBV15 to TRBJ2-1, with D tentatively TRBD1 (6 bases). The CDR3 extends over 14 amino acids. Germline-derived CDR1 and CDR2 are LNHNV and YYDKDF (reference sequence). Trimming took off 4 bases at V and 6 bases at J, with 13 bases between the two ends.

This chain joins TRBV10-3 and TRBJ2-6; possibly TRBD1 for D (6 bases). This CDR3 is built from 18 residues. Trimming took off 4 bases at V and 0 bases at J, with 16 bases between the two ends. CDR1 and CDR2 (germline): ENHRY, SYGVKD. The DNA of the CDR3 is TGTGCCATCAGTGTTTTGGCAGGGGAAAGCTCTGGGGCCAACGTCCTGACTTTC. It is translated as CAISVLAGESSGANVLTF.

The V gene is TRBV7-2, the J gene TRBJ2-5, with a tentative D call TRBD1 (5 bases). CDR3 length: 16 amino acids. V lost 5 bases, J lost 1 base, and 17 bases lay in between. Germline loops: CDR1 SGHTA, CDR2 FQGNSA. The CDR3 loop is CASSPAGVGAQETQYF. In DNA, the CDR3 is TGTGCCAGCAGCCCCGCTGGGGTTGGGGCCCAAGAGACCCAGTACTTC.

The J gene is TRBJ2-7, the V gene TRBV13; 7 bases match TRBD1. In germline, CDR1 is PRHDT, CDR2 FYEKMQ (reference sequence). The CDR3 totals 14 residues. V lost 4 bases to trimming and J lost 3 bases; unmatched junction nucleotides: 6. CDR3 DNA sequence: TGTGCCAGCAGCTCCTACAGGGGAAGCTACGAGCAGTACTTC. Encoded protein: CASSSYRGSYEQYF.

The chain joins TRBV19 to TRBJ2-3; a possible D gene is TRBD1 (5 bases). CDR1 is LNHDA and CDR2 is SQIVND in the germline V gene (reference sequence). This CDR3 is built from 15 residues. V shed 5 bases and J shed 2 bases, with 14 bases lying between them. CDR3 sequence reads: CASSSQTETTDTQYF. CDR3 nucleotides: TGTGCCAGTAGTTCCCAGACAGAGACCACAGATACGCAGTATTTT. The entire variable domain, with the rest obtained from reference TRBV19 and TRBJ2-3, is as follows: DGGITQSPKYLFRKEGQNVTLSCEQNLNHDAMYWYRQDPGQGLRLIYYSQIVNDFQKGDIAEGYSVSREKKESFPLTVTSAQKNPTAFYLCASSSQTETTDTQYFGPGTRLTVL.

The table lists this clonotype with a few counts. This rearrangement joins TRBV5-1 to TRBJ2-5; 12 nucleotides match TRBD2. Germline V lookup: CDR1 SGHRS, CDR2 YFSETQ. The CDR3 runs to 17 residues. V gave up 3 bases and J gave up 7 bases; unmatched junction bases: 13. The CDR3 nucleotides read TGCGCCAGCAGCTCCATTCAGACTAGCGGGAGAACTGGGACCCAGTACTTC. Residues: CASSSIQTSGRTGTQYF.

The chain is built from TRBV5-1 and TRBJ2-5; no clear D. CDR1 is SGHRS and CDR2 is YFSETQ in the germline V gene. The CDR3 consists of 13 residues. V was clipped by 4 bases and J by 2 bases, with 9 bases between them. CDR3 sequence (DNA): TGCGCCAGCAGCGTGCGAGTGCAAGAGACCCAGTACTTC. It specifies CASSVRVQETQYF.

V usage is TRBV5-1 and J usage is TRBJ2-1; 11 bases align to TRBD2. J was trimmed by 9 bases and V by 3 bases; bases with no gene match: 8. The CDR3 runs to 15 residues. The germline CDR1 and CDR2 sequences are SGHRS and YFSETQ. The CDR3 here is CASSSLAGGGGEQFF. The CDR3 nucleotides are TGCGCCAGCAGCTCCCTAGCGGGGGGCGGAGGTGAGCAGTTCTTC.

The V gene is TRBV7-2, the J gene TRBJ1-2; no clear D gene. This CDR3 region has 12 residues. Trimming took off 6 bases at V and 8 bases at J, with 13 bases between the two ends. Germline CDR1 and CDR2: SGHTA and FQGNSA. This CDR3 reads CASSNPRKGYTF. The CDR3 DNA is TGTGCCAGCAGTAACCCGAGGAAGGGCTACACCTTC.

The chain couples TRBV7-8 to TRBJ2-1, with 9 positions matching TRBD1. The V gene's germline CDR1 is SGHVS and CDR2 FQNEAQ. With V trimmed by 5 bases and J by 0 bases, 14 bases remained unmatched. The CDR3 runs 19 residues. Written as DNA, the CDR3 is TGTGCCAGCAGCGCAGACGGACAGGGGACCTTGAGCTCCTACAATGAGCAGTTCTTC. This translates into CASSADGQGTLSSYNEQFF.

The chain has TRBV29-1 and TRBJ1-2; a weak D match, TRBD1 (5 bases). Trimming pared 3 bases from V and 7 bases from J, leaving 9 bases between. The CDR3 has 11 amino acids. From germline, CDR1 is SQVTM and CDR2 ANQGSEA. The CDR3 sequence is CSVEMGPGYTF. DNA for the CDR3: TGCAGCGTTGAGATGGGGCCTGGCTACACCTTC. Drawing the rest from reference TRBV29-1 and TRBJ1-2, the complete variable domain is SAVISQKPSRDICQRGTSLTIQCQVDSQVTMMFWYRQQPGQSLTLIATANQGSEATYESGFVIDKFPISRPNLTFSTLTVSNMSPEDSSIYLCSVEMGPGYTFGSGTRLTVV.

V and J are TRBV7-8 and TRBJ2-1; tentative D call: TRBD1 (5 bases). Germline CDR1 reads SGHVS; CDR2 reads FQNEAQ. Trimming removed 1 base at V and 10 bases at J, with 14 bases between. The CDR3 sequence is 14 residues long. CDR3 DNA sequence: TGTGCCAGCAGCTTAGAAGAGGTTGCAGGGGAGCAGTTCTTC. Amino acids: CASSLEEVAGEQFF.